Listed below are T cell receptor beta chains from one sample, sequenced in a study of blood T cell repertoires in COVID-19. The data were produced by immunoSEQ multiplex PCR, yet TCRdb's version contains in-frame clones alone and is incomplete. The sample carries 250,000 or so clones, 90% recorded once. The sequenced sample consisted of peripheral blood. These receptor sequences come from a woman aged 60-70 years with COVID-19, enrolled during active disease. Both conserved end residues are part of each CDR3. The D gene is left open where the match is weak. Clone sizes are given selectively: once, few, many, or a class where the clone is expanded.

clone size,V gene,J gene,D gene,CDR3 protein,CDR3 DNA
.,TRBV6-5,TRBJ1-2,.,CASSRQAIYGYTF,TGTGCCAGCAGTAGACAGGCGATCTATGGCTACACCTTC
once,TRBV9,TRBJ1-4,.,CASSVEGSREKLFF,TGTGCCAGCAGCGTAGAGGGGTCTCGGGAAAAACTGTTTTTT
.,TRBV25-1,TRBJ2-7,TRBD1,CASGTGGSYEQYF,TGTGCCAGCGGGACAGGTGGATCCTACGAGCAGTACTTC
few,TRBV6-2/TRBV6-3,TRBJ2-7,TRBD1,CASSYSPGGHEQYF,TGTGCCAGCAGTTACAGCCCAGGGGGCCACGAGCAGTACTTC
.,TRBV4-3,TRBJ2-7,TRBD2,CASSRTSGLSYEQYF,TGCGCCAGCAGCCGGACTAGCGGGCTGTCCTACGAGCAGTACTTC
.,TRBV10-2,TRBJ1-1,TRBD1,CASSESPGTGPTEAFF,TGCGCCAGCAGTGAGTCCCCCGGGACAGGGCCCACTGAAGCTTTCTTT
.,TRBV9,TRBJ1-2,.,CASSVGGGEVYYGYTF,TGTGCCAGCAGCGTAGGAGGCGGGGAGGTTTACTATGGCTACACCTTC
.,TRBV6-6,TRBJ1-1,.,CASSYSITGGAFF,TGTGCCAGCAGTTACTCGATTACGGGGGGAGCTTTCTTT
.,TRBV7-6,TRBJ1-1,.,CASSLAARFGGSPEAFF,TGTGCCAGCAGCTTAGCGGCGCGGTTTGGGGGGTCCCCTGAAGCTTTCTTT
once,TRBV7-2,TRBJ1-1,TRBD1,CASSLVSRGFTEAFF,TGTGCCAGCAGCTTAGTATCCAGGGGGTTCACTGAAGCTTTCTTT
.,TRBV29-1,TRBJ2-7,TRBD1,CSVEVFRDRLQYEQYF,TGCAGCGTTGAGGTTTTCCGGGACAGGTTACAATACGAGCAGTACTTC
.,TRBV11-3,TRBJ2-3,.,CASSGGTVSTDTQYF,TGTGCCAGCAGCGGGGGGACGGTTAGCACAGATACGCAGTATTTT
.,TRBV19,TRBJ1-1,.,CASRDTLNTEAFF,TGTGCCAGTAGGGACACTTTGAACACTGAAGCTTTCTTT
.,TRBV30,TRBJ2-3,.,CAWSDGVRTDTQYF,TGTGCCTGGAGTGACGGGGTTCGCACAGATACGCAGTATTTT
.,TRBV5-4,TRBJ1-4,.,CASSSEVGSEKLFF,TGTGCCAGCAGTTCAGAAGTCGGGAGTGAAAAACTGTTTTTT
.,TRBV19,TRBJ2-3,.,CASSIPSAGGNTQYF,TGTGCCAGTAGTATTCCCTCTGCCGGGGGAAATACGCAGTATTTT
.,TRBV7-2,TRBJ2-3,TRBD2,CASSFPTSGGSSDTQYF,TGTGCCAGCAGCTTCCCCACTAGCGGGGGCAGCTCAGATACGCAGTATTTT
.,TRBV19,TRBJ1-5,.,CAGSQGRDQPQHF,TGTGCCGGTAGTCAGGGAAGGGATCAGCCCCAGCATTTT
.,TRBV5-6,TRBJ2-7,TRBD2,CASSQLAGGTYEQYF,TGTGCCAGCAGCCAACTAGCGGGGGGGACCTACGAGCAGTACTTC
.,TRBV7-3,TRBJ1-1,.,CASSFSKNTEAFF,TGTGCCAGCAGCTTTTCCAAGAACACTGAAGCTTTCTTT
.,TRBV4-1,TRBJ2-1,.,CASSQDRRGRQFF,TGCGCCAGCAGCCAAGATCGGCGGGGCAGACAGTTCTTC
.,TRBV5-1,TRBJ2-7,.,CASSFLNREHDEQYF,TGCGCCAGCAGCTTCCTCAACAGGGAACACGACGAGCAGTACTTC
.,TRBV7-2,TRBJ1-1,.,CASSYTGTPNTEAFF,TGTGCCAGCAGTTATACCGGGACACCTAACACTGAAGCTTTCTTT
.,TRBV7-3,TRBJ1-5,.,CASICEIISSNQPQHF,TGTGCCAGCATTTGCGAAATAATTTCTAGCAATCAGCCCCAGCATTTT
.,TRBV30,TRBJ2-3,TRBD2,CAWSPGGYLADTQYF,TGTGCCTGGAGTCCCGGGGGGTACCTCGCAGATACGCAGTATTTT
.,TRBV10-3,TRBJ2-1,.,CAISETGGAVTYNEQFF,TGTGCCATCAGTGAAACGGGGGGCGCTGTGACCTACAATGAGCAGTTCTTC
.,TRBV12-3/TRBV12-4,TRBJ2-7,TRBD2,CASRGAGIGEQYF,TGTGCCAGCAGGGGAGCGGGGATTGGGGAGCAGTACTTC
.,TRBV7-2,TRBJ2-2,.,CASSPRETGELFF,TGTGCCAGCAGCCCCCGAGAGACCGGGGAGCTGTTTTTT